This TCR beta chain was recorded in a study of STAT5B mutations in CD4+ large granular lymphocyte leukemia. Controls came from buffy coats of healthy blood donors. Generated by immunoSEQ multiplex PCR, the TCRdb table keeps only in-frame clones and is missing some. The table includes about 30,000 clones, 78% detected once. On this clone: The target antigen is unknown.

With 0 bases removed from V and 5 bases from J, the gap between germline ends came to 10 bases. The germline V gene has CDR1 LGHNA and CDR2 YSLEER. The CDR3 has 15 residues. Whole-study results and caveats: Without putative leukemic clones, patient CD4-sorted repertoires remained more clonal than healthy CD4+ repertoires. No patients shared main leukemic clonotypes, though about 24% appeared at low frequency elsewhere.

This chain links TRBV4-3 with TRBJ2-2; possibly TRBD1 for D (6 bases). The receptor was isolated from a human donor in good health. Sequencing was done on a sample of CD4+ T cells from blood buffy coats. The CDR3 nucleotides read TGCGCCAGCAGCCAAGATGAGAGGGGGACCGGGGAGCTGTTTTTT. Amino acids: CASSQDERGTGELFF.